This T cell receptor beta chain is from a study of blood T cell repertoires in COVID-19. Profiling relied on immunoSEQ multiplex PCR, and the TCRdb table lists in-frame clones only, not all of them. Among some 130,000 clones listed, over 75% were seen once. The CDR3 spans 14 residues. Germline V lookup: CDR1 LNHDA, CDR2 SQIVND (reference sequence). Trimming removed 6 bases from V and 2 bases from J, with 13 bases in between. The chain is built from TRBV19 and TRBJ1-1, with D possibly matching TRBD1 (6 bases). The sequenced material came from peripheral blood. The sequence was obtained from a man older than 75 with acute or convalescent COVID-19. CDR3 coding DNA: TGTGCCAGTAGCCACAGGGAGATAAACACTGAAGCTTTCTTT. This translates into CASSHREINTEAFF.